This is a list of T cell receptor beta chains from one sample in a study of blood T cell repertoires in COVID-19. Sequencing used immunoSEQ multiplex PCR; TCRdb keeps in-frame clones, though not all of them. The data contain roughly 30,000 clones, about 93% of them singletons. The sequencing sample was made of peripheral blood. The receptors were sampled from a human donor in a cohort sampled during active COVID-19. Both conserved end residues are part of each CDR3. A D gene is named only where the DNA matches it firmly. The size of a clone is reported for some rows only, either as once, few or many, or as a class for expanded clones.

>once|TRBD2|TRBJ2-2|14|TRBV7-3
CASSSGLGTGELFF
TGTGCCAGCAGCTCTGGACTAGGCACCGGGGAGCTGTTTTTT
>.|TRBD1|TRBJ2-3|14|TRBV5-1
CASNPGQRIDTQYF
TGCGCCAGCAACCCGGGACAGAGAATAGATACGCAGTATTTT
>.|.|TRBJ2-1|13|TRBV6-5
CAASSPGGSEQFF
TGTGCTGCCAGTTCCCCCGGAGGGAGTGAGCAGTTCTTC
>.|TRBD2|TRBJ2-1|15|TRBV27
CASSLRGGGGNEQFF
TGTGCCAGCAGTTTAAGGGGCGGGGGTGGTAATGAGCAGTTCTTC
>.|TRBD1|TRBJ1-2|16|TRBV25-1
CASSDQQGAWVYGYTF
TGTGCCAGCAGTGATCAACAGGGGGCTTGGGTCTATGGCTACACCTTC
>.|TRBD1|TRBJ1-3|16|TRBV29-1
CSVVGGQGDSGNTIYF
TGCAGCGTTGTCGGCGGACAGGGGGACTCTGGAAACACCATATATTTT
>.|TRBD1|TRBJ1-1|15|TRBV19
CASSMPGQGNTEAFF
TGTGCCAGTAGTATGCCGGGACAGGGGAACACTGAAGCTTTCTTT
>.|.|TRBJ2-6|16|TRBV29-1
CSVEVWGDSGANVLTF
TGCAGCGTTGAAGTCTGGGGCGACTCTGGGGCCAACGTCCTGACTTTC
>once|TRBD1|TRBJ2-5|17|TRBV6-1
CASSERSGQGMGETQYF
TGTGCCAGCAGTGAACGTTCCGGACAGGGGATGGGGGAGACCCAGTACTTC
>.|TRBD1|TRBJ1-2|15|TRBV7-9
CASSLEKGQNYGYTF
TGTGCCAGCAGCTTAGAGAAGGGACAGAACTATGGCTACACCTTC
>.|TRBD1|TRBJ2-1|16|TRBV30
CAWSRQGPTAYNEQFF
TGTGCCTGGAGTCGACAGGGCCCCACTGCCTACAATGAGCAGTTCTTC
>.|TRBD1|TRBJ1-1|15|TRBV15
CATSGGSGRGLGAFF
TGTGCCACCAGCGGCGGGTCGGGCAGGGGGCTTGGAGCTTTCTTT
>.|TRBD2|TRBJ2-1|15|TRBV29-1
CVAASGLSSYNEQFF
TGCGTGGCGGCTAGCGGGCTGAGCTCCTACAATGAGCAGTTCTTC
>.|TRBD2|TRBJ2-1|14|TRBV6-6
CASGTSGRAYEQFF
TGTGCCAGCGGGACTAGCGGGAGGGCTTATGAGCAGTTCTTC
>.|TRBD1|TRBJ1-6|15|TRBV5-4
CASSPGTGSFGALRF
TGTGCCAGCAGCCCAGGGACAGGGTCGTTTGGGGCCCTCCGGTTT
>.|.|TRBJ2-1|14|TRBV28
CASSLTGTGGEQFF
TGTGCCAGCAGTTTAACCGGGACCGGGGGTGAGCAGTTCTTC
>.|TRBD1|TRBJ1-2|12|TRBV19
CASGQAIYGYTF
TGTGCCAGCGGACAGGCCATCTATGGCTACACCTTC
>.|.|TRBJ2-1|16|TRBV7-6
CASSHPGGVAYNEQFF
TGTGCCAGCAGCCACCCTGGGGGCGTCGCCTACAATGAGCAGTTCTTC
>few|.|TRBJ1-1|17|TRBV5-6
CASSPRGGAWGWTEAFF
TGTGCCAGCAGCCCTCGGGGGGGGGCTTGGGGATGGACTGAAGCTTTCTTT
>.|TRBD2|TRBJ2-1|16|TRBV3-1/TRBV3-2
CASSQEMAGGYNEQFF
TGTGCCAGCAGCCAAGAGATGGCGGGGGGGTACAATGAGCAGTTCTTC
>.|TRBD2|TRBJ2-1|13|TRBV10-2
CASSDLTSGSWFF
TGCGCCAGCAGTGATCTTACTAGCGGGAGCTGGTTCTTC
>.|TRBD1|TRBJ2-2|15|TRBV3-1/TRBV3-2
CASSQLDRGHGELFF
TGTGCCAGCAGCCAATTGGACAGGGGGCACGGGGAGCTGTTTTTT
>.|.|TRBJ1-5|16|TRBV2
CASSKTGGDSNQPQHF
TGTGCCAGCAGCAAAACGGGAGGGGATAGCAATCAGCCCCAGCATTTT